Following are 26 T cell receptor beta chains from one sample sequenced in a study of memory CD4+ T cells and cytomegalovirus serostatus. Sequencing used immunoSEQ multiplex PCR; TCRdb keeps in-frame clones, though not all of them. The sample has about 58,000 clones; approximately 81% are singletons. Single viable CD3+CD4+CD8-CD45RO+ cells were sorted as the memory CD4+ T cells. The sequenced sample was memory CD4+ T cells from blood. The source of these receptors is an adult in good health and CMV-seronegative. Some clones in this sample may be carry-over from other donors' samples.

The V call is TRBV28, the J call TRBJ1-3; D is uncertain. Germline lookup yields CDR1 MDHEN and CDR2 SYDVKM. The CDR3 has 13 amino acids. The V and J ends lost 5 bases and 3 bases respectively, with 8 bases between them. The CDR3 is CASSLTDGNTIYF. The CDR3 DNA follows: TGTGCCAGCAGTCTTACAGATGGAAACACCATATATTTT.

This rearrangement joins TRBV7-8 to TRBJ2-7; TRBD1 agrees at 8 bases. V lost 2 bases to trimming and J lost 6 bases; unmatched junction nucleotides: 9. CDR3 length: 15 residues. Germline-derived CDR1 and CDR2 are SGHVS and FQNEAQ. The CDR3 loop is CASSLPGQGSSEQYF. The CDR3 DNA is TGTGCCAGCAGCTTACCAGGACAGGGATCCAGCGAGCAGTACTTC.

V and J are TRBV23-1 and TRBJ2-7; 7 bases fit TRBD1. TRBV23-1 is treated as an ORF (open reading frame) with a function not yet certain. The CDR3 consists of 16 residues. V shed 2 bases and J 3 bases; nucleotides not matched to a gene: 10. In DNA form, the CDR3 reads TGCGCCAGCAGTCAACGCCTCGTGAACAGGGGCTACGAGCAGTACTTC. Protein: CASSQRLVNRGYEQYF.

V gene TRBV10-3 combines with J gene TRBJ2-3, with D unclear. Per germline, CDR1 ENHRY and CDR2 SYGVKD. CDR3 length equals 12 residues. The V and J ends lost 10 bases and 5 bases respectively, with 13 bases between them. As DNA, the CDR3 is TGTGCCACCTCTTTCGCTATAGATACGCAGTATTTT. Translated: CATSFAIDTQYF.

This clone was detected only once. The rearrangement uses TRBV15 and TRBJ1-2, with a possible D match to TRBD1 (6 bases). Trimming removed 1 base at V and 4 bases at J, with 19 bases between. Germline CDR1 and CDR2: LNHNV and YYDKDF (reference sequence). This CDR3 is 17 amino acids long. The CDR3 spells CATSRGRDPTGAYGYTF. In DNA form, the CDR3 reads TGTGCCACCAGCAGAGGCCGAGATCCGACAGGAGCCTATGGCTACACCTTC.

This clone is medium-sized (0.01 to 0.1%) in the sample. This chain joins TRBV6-6 and TRBJ1-6; 7 bases are shared with TRBD1. The length of the CDR3 is 15 residues. The V and J ends lost 5 bases and 4 bases, in that order; junction bases with no gene match: 5. Germline CDR1 and CDR2: MNHNY and SVGAGI (reference sequence). Written as DNA, the CDR3 is TGTGCCAGCAGTGCGGGACAGAAGTATAATTCACCCCTCCACTTT. Translation: CASSAGQKYNSPLHF.

This clone was counted once. The rearrangement joins TRBV29-1 to TRBJ2-1; D is uncertain. The V and J ends lost 7 bases and 2 bases respectively, with 15 bases between them. The CDR3 loop spans 14 amino acids. In germline, CDR1 is SQVTM, CDR2 ANQGSEA. This chain's CDR3 is CSAQFVLPYNEQFF. In DNA, the CDR3 is TGCAGCGCCCAGTTTGTGCTCCCCTACAATGAGCAGTTCTTC.

By its share, this clone is medium-sized. The V and J genes are TRBV11-2 and TRBJ2-2; D is uncertain. Trimming took 5 bases from V and 7 from J, leaving 17 bases between them. This CDR3 region has 15 residues. CDR1 is SGHAT, CDR2 FQNNGV, per germline. CDR3 in DNA: TGTGCCAGCAGCGTCTTCCCGTCGGGTCGCGGGGAGCTGTTTTTT. It is translated as CASSVFPSGRGELFF.

The chain recombines TRBV25-1 with TRBJ1-3, with D perhaps matching TRBD1 (6 bases). Germline V gene lookup returns CDR1 MGHDK and CDR2 SYGVNS. Trimming removed 4 bases from V and 0 bases from J, with 16 bases in between. The length of the CDR3 is 17 residues. CDR3 sequence reads: CASSGGRTTGSGNTIYF. In DNA form, the CDR3 reads TGTGCCAGCAGTGGGGGGCGGACAACGGGCTCTGGAAACACCATATATTTT.

This clone was counted a single time. The V call is TRBV29-1, the J call TRBJ2-5; TRBD1 matches 8 bases. Germline V CDR1 and CDR2: SQVTM, ANQGSEA. V lost 4 bases, J lost 11 bases, and 9 bases stayed unmatched. The CDR3 extends over 12 amino acids. The CDR3 is CSVGQGTGEQYF. CDR3 sequence (DNA): TGCAGCGTTGGACAGGGGACGGGGGAGCAGTACTTC.

The J gene is TRBJ1-1, the V gene TRBV2; 11 nucleotides agree with TRBD1. This CDR3 is 16 amino acids long. Germline trimming cut 6 bases from V and 5 bases from J; bases unmatched to any gene: 11. Germline CDR1 reads SNHLY; CDR2 reads FYNNEI. The chain's CDR3 is CASRIGTGGSGTEAFF. The CDR3, as DNA: TGTGCCAGCAGGATCGGGACAGGGGGGTCGGGTACTGAAGCTTTCTTT.

The chain employs TRBV5-1 and TRBJ2-2; 7 bases are a match to TRBD1. Germline V gene sequence: CDR1 SGHRS, CDR2 YFSETQ. The CDR3 length is 15 residues. V lost 5 bases to trimming and J lost 6 bases; unmatched junction nucleotides: 10. CDR3 residues: CASRIDIQGPGELFF. CDR3 nucleotide sequence: TGCGCCAGCAGAATCGACATACAGGGGCCCGGGGAGCTGTTTTTT. The whole variable domain, remainder taken from reference TRBV5-1 and TRBJ2-2, is KAGVTQTPRYLIKTRGQQVTLSCSPISGHRSVSWYQQTPGQGLQFLFEYFSETQRNKGNFPGRFSGRQFSNSRSEMNVSTLELGDSALYLCASRIDIQGPGELFFGEGSRLTVL.

This sequence joins TRBV5-1 and TRBJ2-7, with D maybe TRBD2 (7 bases). CDR1 and CDR2 (germline): SGHRS, YFSETQ. This CDR3 has 15 residues. Trimming shortened V by 4 bases and J by 4 bases, and 18 bases separated the two germline ends. The CDR3 loop reads CASSQKGGSLYEQYF. The CDR3 DNA is TGCGCCAGCAGCCAGAAGGGGGGGAGCCTGTACGAGCAGTACTTC.

This clone was detected only a few times. The chain is built from TRBV9 and TRBJ2-2; 7 bases are shared with TRBD2. V gave up 3 bases and J gave up 1 base; unmatched junction bases: 3. The CDR3 consists of 15 residues. Germline V gives CDR1 SGDLS, CDR2 YYNGEE. CDR3 sequence: CASSGQRGNTGELFF. The CDR3 DNA follows: TGTGCCAGCAGCGGACAGCGGGGGAACACCGGGGAGCTGTTTTTT.

This clone has more than one count but fewer than ten. The chain is built from TRBV7-2 and TRBJ2-3, with 9 bases fitting TRBD2. V was clipped by 5 bases and J by 8 bases; unmatched bases: 11. The CDR3 length is 15 residues. Germline V gene data show CDR1 as SGHTA and CDR2 as FQGNSA. CDR3 coding DNA: TGTGCCAGCAGCCCCAATAGCGGGAGCATGGGTACGCAGTATTTT. This sequence encodes CASSPNSGSMGTQYF.

This chain uses TRBV7-8 with TRBJ1-5, with D unresolved. The germline V and J ends were trimmed by 5 bases and 5 bases, with 16 bases remaining between them. Germline V gene sequence: CDR1 SGHVS, CDR2 FQNEAQ. This CDR3 is 15 amino acids long. CDR3 region: CASSPVPSKDQPQHF. The CDR3 DNA sequence: TGTGCCAGCAGCCCGGTCCCTTCGAAGGATCAGCCCCAGCATTTT.

The table lists this clone with a count of one. The genes are TRBV29-1 and TRBJ1-3; 8 bases align to TRBD1. The J segment lost 2 bases and the V segment lost 3 bases, leaving 3 bases of the junction unmatched. The CDR3 runs to 14 residues. Germline V lookup: CDR1 SQVTM, CDR2 ANQGSEA. The DNA of the CDR3 is TGCAGCGTTGATGTCAGGGGGCCTGGAAACACCATATATTTT. It codes for CSVDVRGPGNTIYF.

The rearrangement joins TRBV9 to TRBJ2-1; 8 bases fit TRBD1. The germline V gene encodes CDR1 SGDLS and CDR2 YYNGEE. The CDR3 has 14 residues. The V gene end was trimmed by 2 bases and the J gene end by 7 bases; junction bases not matched to a gene: 5. CDR3 bases: TGTGCCAGCAGCGTGGAGGGGACAGGAAATGAGCAGTTCTTC. Residues: CASSVEGTGNEQFF.

The chain joins TRBV30 to TRBJ2-1; D possibly corresponds to TRBD2 (6 bases). With 3 bases removed from V and 8 bases from J, the gap between germline ends came to 14 bases. The CDR3 extends over 13 amino acids. CDR1 and CDR2 from the germline V gene are GTSNPN and SVGIG (reference sequence). The CDR3 reads CAWSDGGIDEQFF. CDR3 coding DNA: TGTGCCTGGAGCGATGGGGGGATAGATGAGCAGTTCTTC.

V is TRBV2 and J is TRBJ2-1; D may be TRBD1 (7 bases). Germline V CDR1 and CDR2: SNHLY, FYNNEI. There are 17 residues in the CDR3. V was cut by 6 bases and J by 4 bases, with 22 bases left in between. CDR3 DNA: TGTGCCAGCAGGTCGACAGGGCGGAGGGGATTTTACAATGAGCAGTTCTTC. It specifies CASRSTGRRGFYNEQFF. The whole variable domain, remainder taken from reference TRBV2 and TRBJ2-1, is EPEVTQTPSHQVTQMGQEVILRCVPISNHLYFYWYRQILGQKVEFLVSFYNNEISEKSEIFDDQFSVERPDGSNFTLKIRSTKLEDSAMYFCASRSTGRRGFYNEQFFGPGTRLTVL.

The chain links TRBV5-1 to TRBJ1-2; 7 nucleotides align to TRBD1. The CDR3 runs to 15 residues. Germline values: CDR1 SGHRS, CDR2 YFSETQ. The V gene end was trimmed by 0 bases and the J gene end by 9 bases; junction bases not matched to a gene: 11. CDR3 bases: TGCGCCAGCAGCTTGGCCGGACAGGACGCTAATAGCTACACCTTC. Translation: CASSLAGQDANSYTF.

CDR3 region: CASRGQGTDTQYF. In DNA, the CDR3 is TGTGCCAGCAGGGGACAGGGGACAGATACGCAGTATTTT. V usage is TRBV28 and J usage is TRBJ2-3; TRBD1 matches 10 bases. The junction had 0 bases not matched to a gene; V was cut back by 6 bases and J by 3 bases. This CDR3 has 13 amino acids. Per the germline V gene, CDR1 is MDHEN and CDR2 is SYDVKM.

J is TRBJ1-1 and V is TRBV10-3; D might be TRBD1 (6 bases). The CDR3 has 16 amino acids. Germline loops: CDR1 ENHRY, CDR2 SYGVKD. V dropped 6 bases and J dropped 0 bases, with 17 bases sitting between them. The CDR3 region has the DNA TGTGCCATCAGCTCAACAGGGCTCGGGATGAACACTGAAGCTTTCTTT. Its protein is CAISSTGLGMNTEAFF.

This chain uses TRBV6-6 with TRBJ2-1, with D possibly being TRBD1 (6 bases). The length of the CDR3 is 15 residues. CDR1 MNHNY and CDR2 SVGAGI come from the germline V gene (reference sequence). V was trimmed by 5 bases and J by 0 bases, leaving 11 bases between them. The CDR3 DNA sequence: TGTGCCAGCAGTCCCCAGGGGAGCTCCTACAATGAGCAGTTCTTC. It specifies CASSPQGSSYNEQFF.

The chain carries TRBV11-2 and TRBJ2-5; 10 nucleotides agree with TRBD2. The CDR3 has 16 amino acids. The ends lost 3 bases at V and 2 bases at J; junction bases unmatched: 6. The V gene's germline CDR1 is SGHAT and CDR2 FQNNGV. The CDR3 loop reads CASSFQSGRAQETQYF. The CDR3 nucleotides read TGTGCCAGCAGCTTTCAAAGCGGGAGGGCACAAGAGACCCAGTACTTC.

Written as DNA, the CDR3 is TGTGCCAGCAGTGAACGAGGTGGAAACACCATATATTTT. Translating gives CASSERGGNTIYF. The V call is TRBV2, the J call TRBJ1-3; unclear D gene. Germline V lookup: CDR1 SNHLY, CDR2 FYNNEI. V gave up 2 bases and J gave up 3 bases, with 5 bases separating them. The CDR3 is made up of 13 amino acids.